This T cell receptor beta chain was identified during a study of CD8 T cells in Susac syndrome. Background on the study: Active disease was present in about six of the sequenced Susac syndrome patients, and remission in eight.

RNA was extracted with the RNeasy kit, and a quantity of about 0.5 to 1 ug was reverse transcribed using random hexamers. Multiplex immunoSEQ PCR targeted 54 Vbeta and 13 Jbeta TCR beta segments. TCRdb recomputed calls from the immunoSEQ multiplex PCR reads with MiXCR, one row per CDR3 protein. The sample lists 170,000 or so distinct CDR3 sequences, around 94% occurring once. TCR beta sequences were obtained from blood CD8+ and CD4+ T cells. TEMRA cells were FACS-enriched, while CD8+ and CD4+ T cells were negatively isolated. This CDR3 region has 15 residues. Germline-derived CDR1 and CDR2 are SQVTM and ANQGSEA. With 4 bases clipped from V and 2 bases from J, the junction kept 6 bases outside the gene matches.

The source is a human donor with Susac syndrome. The chain uses TRBV29-1 and TRBJ2-1, with 9 bases matching TRBD2. Material: CD4+ T cells from PBMCs. CDR3 DNA: TGCAGCGTTGCCGGGACTAGCCGAACCTACAATGAGCAGTTCTTC. Its protein is CSVAGTSRTYNEQFF.